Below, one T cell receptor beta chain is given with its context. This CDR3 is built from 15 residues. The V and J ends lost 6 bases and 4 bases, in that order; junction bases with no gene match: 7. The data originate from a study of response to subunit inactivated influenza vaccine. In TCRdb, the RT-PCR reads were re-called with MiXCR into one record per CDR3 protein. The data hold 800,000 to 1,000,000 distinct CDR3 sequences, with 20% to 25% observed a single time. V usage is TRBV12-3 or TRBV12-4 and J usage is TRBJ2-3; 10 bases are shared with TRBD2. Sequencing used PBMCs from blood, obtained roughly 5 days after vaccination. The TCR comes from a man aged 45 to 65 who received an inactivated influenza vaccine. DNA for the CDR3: TGTGCCAGCAGGGGTAGCGGGAGGCTCTCAGATACGCAGTATTTT. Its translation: CASRGSGRLSDTQYF.